The clone carrying this T cell receptor beta chain was observed a handful of times. No antigen is known for it. This specimen belongs to a study of CD8+ T cells in alopecia areata. Looking at the study overall: Twice daily, treated patients received 5 to 10 mg of oral tofacitinib. General study results and limits: Scalp clonality decreased significantly with tofacitinib, and so did expanded CD8+ clones among the top 100. Compared with normal scalp, lesional scalp had higher clonality and more expanded CD8+ clones.

The treatment was: oral pan-JAK inhibitor, 5-10 mg twice daily. Peripheral blood and lesional scalp punch biopsies came from alopecia areata patients. The sequencing template was cDNA reverse transcribed from extracted RNA. Sequencing was performed with immunoSEQ multiplex PCR; in TCRdb, only in-frame clones are kept and a portion is missing. The table records about 210,000 clones, over 60% of them present only once. CDR1 SGDLS and CDR2 YYNGEE come from the germline V gene. V gave up 0 bases and J gave up 2 bases, with 11 bases separating them. CDR3 size: 15 residues. The sequence derives from a human donor with alopecia areata. This chain uses TRBV9 with TRBJ1-2; D may be TRBD1 (5 bases). The sample in question was CD4+ T cells sorted from blood, obtained at week 4, from a patient treated with tofacitinib. The CDR3 region has the DNA TGTGCCAGCAGCGTAGATGGCAGGGTGAACTATGGCTACACCTTC. Translating gives CASSVDGRVNYGYTF.